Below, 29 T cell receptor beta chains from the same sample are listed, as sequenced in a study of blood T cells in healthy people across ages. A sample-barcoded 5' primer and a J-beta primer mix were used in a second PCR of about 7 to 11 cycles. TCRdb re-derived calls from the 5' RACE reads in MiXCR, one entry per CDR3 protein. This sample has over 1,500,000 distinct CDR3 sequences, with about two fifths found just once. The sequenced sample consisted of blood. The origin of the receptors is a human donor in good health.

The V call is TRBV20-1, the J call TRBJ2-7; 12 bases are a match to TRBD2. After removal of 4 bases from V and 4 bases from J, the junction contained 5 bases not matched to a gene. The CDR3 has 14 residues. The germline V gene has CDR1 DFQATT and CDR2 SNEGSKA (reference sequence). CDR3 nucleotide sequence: TGCAGTGCTAAAGCTAGCGGGGGGGCATACGAGCAGTACTTC. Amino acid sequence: CSAKASGGAYEQYF.

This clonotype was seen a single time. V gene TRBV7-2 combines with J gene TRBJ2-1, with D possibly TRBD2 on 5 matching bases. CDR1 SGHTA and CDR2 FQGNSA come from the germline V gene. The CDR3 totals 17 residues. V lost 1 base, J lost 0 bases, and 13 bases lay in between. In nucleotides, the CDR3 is TGTGCCAGCAGCTTAGGGAGGCCGGGGAGCTCCTACAATGAGCAGTTCTTC. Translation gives CASSLGRPGSSYNEQFF. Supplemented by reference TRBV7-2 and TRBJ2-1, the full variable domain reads GAGVSQSPSNKVTEKGKDVELRCDPISGHTALYWYRQSLGQGLEFLIYFQGNSAPDKSGLPSDRFSAERTGGSVSTLTIQRTQQEDSAVYLCASSLGRPGSSYNEQFFGPGTRLTVL.

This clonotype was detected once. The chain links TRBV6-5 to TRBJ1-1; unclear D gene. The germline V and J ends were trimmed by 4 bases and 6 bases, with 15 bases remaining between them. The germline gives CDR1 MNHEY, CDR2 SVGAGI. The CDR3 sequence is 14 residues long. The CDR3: CASSSVWGRAEAFF. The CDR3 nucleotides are TGTGCCAGCAGTTCCGTCTGGGGAAGGGCTGAAGCTTTCTTT.

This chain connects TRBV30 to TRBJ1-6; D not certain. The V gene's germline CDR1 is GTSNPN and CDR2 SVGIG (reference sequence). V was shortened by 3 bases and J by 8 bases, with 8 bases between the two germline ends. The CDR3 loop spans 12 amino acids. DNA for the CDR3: TGTGCCTGGAGGGGAGTTGATTCACCCCTCCACTTT. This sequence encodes CAWRGVDSPLHF.

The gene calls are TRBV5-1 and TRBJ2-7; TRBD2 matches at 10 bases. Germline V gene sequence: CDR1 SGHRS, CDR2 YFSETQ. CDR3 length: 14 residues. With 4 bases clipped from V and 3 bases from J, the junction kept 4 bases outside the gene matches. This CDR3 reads CASSASGSIYEQYF. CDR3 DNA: TGCGCCAGCAGCGCTAGCGGGAGTATCTACGAGCAGTACTTC. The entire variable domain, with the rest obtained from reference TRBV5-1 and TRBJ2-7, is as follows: KAGVTQTPRYLIKTRGQQVTLSCSPISGHRSVSWYQQTPGQGLQFLFEYFSETQRNKGNFPGRFSGRQFSNSRSEMNVSTLELGDSALYLCASSASGSIYEQYFGPGTRLTVT.

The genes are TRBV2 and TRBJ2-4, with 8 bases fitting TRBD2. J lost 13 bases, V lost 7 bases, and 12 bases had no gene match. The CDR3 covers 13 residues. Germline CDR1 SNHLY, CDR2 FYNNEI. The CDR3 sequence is CASMLAGINEQYF. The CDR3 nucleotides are TGTGCCAGCATGCTAGCGGGCATTAATGAGCAGTACTTC.

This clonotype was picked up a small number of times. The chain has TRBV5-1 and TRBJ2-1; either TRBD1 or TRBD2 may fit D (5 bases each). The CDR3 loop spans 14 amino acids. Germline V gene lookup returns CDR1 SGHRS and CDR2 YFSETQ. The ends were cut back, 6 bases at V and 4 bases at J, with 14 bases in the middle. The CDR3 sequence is CASTPGRNYNEQFF. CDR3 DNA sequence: TGCGCCAGCACTCCGGGACGAAATTACAATGAGCAGTTCTTC. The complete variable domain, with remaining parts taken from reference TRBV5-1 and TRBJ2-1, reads KAGVTQTPRYLIKTRGQQVTLSCSPISGHRSVSWYQQTPGQGLQFLFEYFSETQRNKGNFPGRFSGRQFSNSRSEMNVSTLELGDSALYLCASTPGRNYNEQFFGPGTRLTVL.

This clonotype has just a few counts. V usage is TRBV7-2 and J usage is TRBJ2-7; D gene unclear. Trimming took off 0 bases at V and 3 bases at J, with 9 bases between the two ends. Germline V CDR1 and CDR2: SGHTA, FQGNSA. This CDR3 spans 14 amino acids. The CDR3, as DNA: TGTGCCAGCAGCTTAGCGCCGGCCAGCTACGAGCAGTACTTC. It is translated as CASSLAPASYEQYF.

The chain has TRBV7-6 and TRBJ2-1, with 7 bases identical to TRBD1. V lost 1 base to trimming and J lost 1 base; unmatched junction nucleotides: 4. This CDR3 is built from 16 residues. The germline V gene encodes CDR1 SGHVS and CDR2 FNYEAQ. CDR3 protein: CASSLVTGWSYNEQFF. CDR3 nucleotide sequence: TGTGCCAGCAGCTTAGTGACAGGGTGGTCCTACAATGAGCAGTTCTTC.

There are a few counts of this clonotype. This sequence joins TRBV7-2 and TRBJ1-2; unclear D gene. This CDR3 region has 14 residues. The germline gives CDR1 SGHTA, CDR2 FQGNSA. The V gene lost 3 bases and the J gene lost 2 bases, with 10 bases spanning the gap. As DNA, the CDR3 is TGTGCCAGCAGCTTCGGTTCAGGCAACTATGGCTACACCTTC. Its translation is CASSFGSGNYGYTF.

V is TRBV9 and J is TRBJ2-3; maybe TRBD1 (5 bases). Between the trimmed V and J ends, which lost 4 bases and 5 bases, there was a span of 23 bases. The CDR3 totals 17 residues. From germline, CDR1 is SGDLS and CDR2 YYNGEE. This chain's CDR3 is CASSSHDGQGMGDTQYF. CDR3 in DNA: TGTGCCAGCAGCTCCCACGATGGGCAGGGAATGGGAGATACGCAGTATTTT.

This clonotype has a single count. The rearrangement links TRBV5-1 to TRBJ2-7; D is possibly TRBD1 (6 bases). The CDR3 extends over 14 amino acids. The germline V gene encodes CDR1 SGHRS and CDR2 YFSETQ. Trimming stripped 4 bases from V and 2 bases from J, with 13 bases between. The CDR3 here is CASSNRVGAYEQYF. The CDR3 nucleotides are TGCGCCAGCAGCAACAGGGTCGGGGCCTACGAGCAGTACTTC.

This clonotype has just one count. CDR3 protein: CASSDERPYTEAFF. DNA for the CDR3: TGTGCCAGCAGTGATGAGAGGCCCTACACTGAAGCTTTCTTT. This chain connects TRBV2 to TRBJ1-1; no clear D gene. Germline V gene sequence: CDR1 SNHLY, CDR2 FYNNEI. This CDR3 region has 14 residues. Trimming stripped 3 bases from V and 3 bases from J, with 11 bases between.

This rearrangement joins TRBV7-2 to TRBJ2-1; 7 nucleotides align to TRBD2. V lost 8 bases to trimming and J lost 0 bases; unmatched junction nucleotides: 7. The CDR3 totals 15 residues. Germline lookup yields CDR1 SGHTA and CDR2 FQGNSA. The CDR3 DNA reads TGTGCCAGCCGTGGCGGGGGTGTCTCCTACAATGAGCAGTTCTTC. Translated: CASRGGGVSYNEQFF.

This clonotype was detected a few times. The CDR3: CASSLDVGAIQETQYF. CDR3 bases: TGCGCCAGCAGCTTGGATGTCGGGGCCATCCAAGAGACCCAGTACTTC. The chain uses TRBV5-1 and TRBJ2-5; D is tentatively TRBD1 or TRBD2 (5 bases each). Deletions cut 0 bases from V and 1 base from J, with 13 bases between. The CDR3 consists of 16 residues. Germline V gives CDR1 SGHRS, CDR2 YFSETQ.

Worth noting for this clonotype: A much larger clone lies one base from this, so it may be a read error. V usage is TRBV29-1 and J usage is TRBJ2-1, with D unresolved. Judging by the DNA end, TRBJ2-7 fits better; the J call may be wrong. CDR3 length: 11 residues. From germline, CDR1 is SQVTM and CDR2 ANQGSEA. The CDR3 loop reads CSVESYNEQYF. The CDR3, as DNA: TGCAGCGTTGAGTCCTACAATGAGCAGTACTTC.

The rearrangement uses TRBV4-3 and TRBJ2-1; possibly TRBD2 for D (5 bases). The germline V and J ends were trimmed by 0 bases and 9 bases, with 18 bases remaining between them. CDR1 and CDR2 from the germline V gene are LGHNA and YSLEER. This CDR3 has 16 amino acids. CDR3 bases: TGCGCCAGCAGCCAAGATTCCGCCCCGTCTCGGGGTGAGCAGTTCTTC. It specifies CASSQDSAPSRGEQFF.

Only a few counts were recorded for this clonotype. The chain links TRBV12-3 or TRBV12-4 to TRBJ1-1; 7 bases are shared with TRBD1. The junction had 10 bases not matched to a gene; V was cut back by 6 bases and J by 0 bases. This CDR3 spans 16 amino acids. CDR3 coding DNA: TGTGCCAGCAGCCCCGACAGGGCCAAAATGAACACTGAAGCTTTCTTT. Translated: CASSPDRAKMNTEAFF.

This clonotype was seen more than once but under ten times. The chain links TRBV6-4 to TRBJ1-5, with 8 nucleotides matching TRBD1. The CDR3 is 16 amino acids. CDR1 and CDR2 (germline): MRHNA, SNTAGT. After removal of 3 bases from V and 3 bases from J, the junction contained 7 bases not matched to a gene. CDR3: CASSDRPGQVNQPQHF. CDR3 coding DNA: TGTGCCAGCAGTGATCGCCCGGGACAGGTCAATCAGCCCCAGCATTTT.

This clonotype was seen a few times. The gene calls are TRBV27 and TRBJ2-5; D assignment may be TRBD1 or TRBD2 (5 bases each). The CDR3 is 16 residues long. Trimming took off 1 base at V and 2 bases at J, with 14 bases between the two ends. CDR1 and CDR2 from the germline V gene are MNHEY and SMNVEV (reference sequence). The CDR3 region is CASSLWARDVQETQYF. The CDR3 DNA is TGTGCCAGCAGTTTATGGGCCAGGGACGTTCAAGAGACCCAGTACTTC.

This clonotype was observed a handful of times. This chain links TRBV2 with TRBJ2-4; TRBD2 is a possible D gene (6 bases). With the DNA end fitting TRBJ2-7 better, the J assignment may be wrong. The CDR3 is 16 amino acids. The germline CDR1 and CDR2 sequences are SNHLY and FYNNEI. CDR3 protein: CASSEPEKRAYYEQYF. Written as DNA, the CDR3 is TGTGCCAGCAGTGAACCCGAGAAGCGGGCCTACTACGAGCAGTACTTC.

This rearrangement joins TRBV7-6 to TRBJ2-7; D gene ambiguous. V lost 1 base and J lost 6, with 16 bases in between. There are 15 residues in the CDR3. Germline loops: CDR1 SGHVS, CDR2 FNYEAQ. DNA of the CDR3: TGTGCCAGCAGCTTAGGGACCCGTTCGGGCAGCGAGCAGTACTTC. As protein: CASSLGTRSGSEQYF.

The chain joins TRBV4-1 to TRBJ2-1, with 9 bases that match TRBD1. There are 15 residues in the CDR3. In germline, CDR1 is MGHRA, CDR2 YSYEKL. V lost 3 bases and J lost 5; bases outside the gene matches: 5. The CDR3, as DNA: TGCGCCAGCAGCCATATGGGACAGGGTCACAATGAGCAGTTCTTC. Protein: CASSHMGQGHNEQFF.

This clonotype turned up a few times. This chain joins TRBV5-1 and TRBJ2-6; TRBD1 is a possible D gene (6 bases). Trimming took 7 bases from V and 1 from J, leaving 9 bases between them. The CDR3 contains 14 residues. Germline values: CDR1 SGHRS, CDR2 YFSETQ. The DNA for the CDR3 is TGCGCCAGCGGGGGCCAGTCTGGGGCCAACGTCCTGACTTTC. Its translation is CASGGQSGANVLTF.

CDR3 sequence: CASSSTPVGETQYF. The CDR3 nucleotides read TGTGCCAGTTCTTCGACCCCGGTAGGGGAGACCCAGTACTTC. The rearrangement links TRBV6-1 to TRBJ2-7; the D is unclear. Gene TRBJ2-5 matches the end of the DNA better, so the J call may be wrong. CDR3 length: 14 amino acids. Germline CDR1 and CDR2: MNHNS and SASEGT.

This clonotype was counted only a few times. CDR3 loop: CASAYRVGAKNIQYF. The CDR3 DNA sequence: TGCGCCAGCGCTTACAGGGTGGGAGCCAAAAACATTCAGTACTTC. This rearrangement joins TRBV5-1 to TRBJ2-4; the D gene is possibly TRBD1 (6 bases). Germline CDR1 reads SGHRS; CDR2 reads YFSETQ. The CDR3 is 15 residues long. V lost 7 bases, J lost 0 bases, and 14 bases lay in between. Variable domain in full (rest from reference TRBV5-1 and TRBJ2-4): KAGVTQTPRYLIKTRGQQVTLSCSPISGHRSVSWYQQTPGQGLQFLFEYFSETQRNKGNFPGRFSGRQFSNSRSEMNVSTLELGDSALYLCASAYRVGAKNIQYFGAGTRLSVL.

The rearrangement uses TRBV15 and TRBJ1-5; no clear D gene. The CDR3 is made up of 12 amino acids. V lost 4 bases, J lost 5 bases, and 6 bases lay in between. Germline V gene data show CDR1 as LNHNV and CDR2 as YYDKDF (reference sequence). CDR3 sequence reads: CATSTGDQPQHF. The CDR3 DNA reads TGTGCCACCAGCACCGGAGATCAGCCCCAGCATTTT.

CDR3 nucleotides: TGTGCCAGCAGCCAAGATTATCAGTTGTGGTCTATTGGCTACACCTTC. Translated: CASSQDYQLWSIGYTF. The chain combines TRBV14 with TRBJ1-2; D is unclear. V lost 0 bases and J 7 bases, leaving 18 bases between the germline ends. The CDR3 runs 16 residues. Germline-derived CDR1 and CDR2 are SGHDN and FVKESK. The variable domain in full, completed from reference TRBV14 and TRBJ1-2, reads EAGVTQFPSHSVIEKGQTVTLRCDPISGHDNLYWYRRVMGKEIKFLLHFVKESKQDESGMPNNRFLAERTGGTYSTLKVQPAELEDSGVYFCASSQDYQLWSIGYTFGSGTRLTVV.

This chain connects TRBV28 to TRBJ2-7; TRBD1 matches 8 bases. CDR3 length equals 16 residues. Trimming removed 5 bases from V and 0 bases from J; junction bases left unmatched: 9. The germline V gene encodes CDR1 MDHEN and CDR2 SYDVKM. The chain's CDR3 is CASSTLQGAGSYEQYF. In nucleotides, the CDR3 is TGTGCCAGCAGTACTCTCCAGGGGGCGGGCTCCTACGAGCAGTACTTC. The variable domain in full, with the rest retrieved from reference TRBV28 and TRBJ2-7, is DVKVTQSSRYLVKRTGEKVFLECVQDMDHENMFWYRQDPGLGLRLIYFSYDVKMKEKGDIPEGYSVSREKKERFSLILESASTNQTSMYLCASSTLQGAGSYEQYFGPGTRLTVT.